This entry lists 19 T cell receptor beta chains sequenced from one sample in a study of response to subunit inactivated influenza vaccine. Each CDR3 protein is one row after TCRdb ran MiXCR on the RT-PCR reads. This sample has over 800,000 distinct CDR3 sequences; less than 25% occur once, and the top ten carry about a tenth. The sequencing here drew on PBMCs from blood, taken approximately 5 days after vaccination. Every receptor here comes from a man in his fifties or sixties who received an inactivated influenza vaccine.

The chain has TRBV29-1 and TRBJ1-5, with D hard to call. The CDR3 runs 14 residues. V lost 4 bases and J lost 1, with 11 bases in between. Germline CDR1 is SQVTM and CDR2 is ANQGSEA. CDR3 loop: CSVGTAGSNQPQHF. CDR3 coding DNA: TGCAGCGTTGGGACGGCGGGGAGCAATCAGCCCCAGCATTTT.

This chain links TRBV7-9 with TRBJ1-2, with unresolved D. The CDR3 runs 12 residues. The V end was cut by 5 bases, the J end by 7 bases, with 11 bases between. CDR1 SEHNR and CDR2 FQNEAQ come from the germline V gene (reference sequence). In DNA form, the CDR3 reads TGTGCCAGCAGCACCCATATGAGTGGCTACACCTTC. Translated, it gives CASSTHMSGYTF.

The chain employs TRBV29-1 and TRBJ2-5, with TRBD1 as a possible D gene (5 bases). Trimming removed 0 bases at V and 3 bases at J, with 11 bases between. Per germline, CDR1 SQVTM and CDR2 ANQGSEA. This CDR3 has 14 amino acids. CDR3 in DNA: TGCAGCGTTGAAGACAGGGTCCGGGAAGAGACCCAGTACTTC. Translating gives CSVEDRVREETQYF.

The table lists this clonotype with many counts. CDR3 DNA sequence: TGCGCCAGCAGCCCTGGCGAGCGGGTGCAGTTCTTC. Its translation: CASSPGERVQFF. The chain recombines TRBV5-1 with TRBJ2-1, with D maybe TRBD2 (6 bases). This CDR3 has 12 residues. The V and J ends lost 4 bases and 12 bases respectively, with 14 bases between them. Germline CDR1 is SGHRS and CDR2 is YFSETQ.

V gene TRBV18 combines with J gene TRBJ1-2, with D tentatively TRBD1 (5 bases). The CDR3 has 14 amino acids. The germline gives CDR1 KGHSH, CDR2 LQKENI. The ends were cut back, 3 bases at V and 5 bases at J, with 13 bases in the middle. CDR3 loop: CASSPGEIRYGYTF. In DNA, the CDR3 is TGTGCCAGCTCACCGGGGGAGATCCGGTATGGCTACACCTTC.

This chain joins TRBV7-9 and TRBJ1-2, with D possibly being TRBD1 (5 bases). Trimming removed 5 bases at V and 2 bases at J, with 15 bases between. Looked up from germline, CDR1 is SEHNR and CDR2 is FQNEAQ (reference sequence). The CDR3 contains 15 residues. The CDR3 bases are TGTGCCAGCAGCCAGGGAGAGGGCCCGAACTATGGCTACACCTTC. This gives the protein CASSQGEGPNYGYTF.

The chain links TRBV20-1 to TRBJ2-7; no firm D call. The CDR3 length is 14 residues. Trimming stripped 3 bases from V and 2 bases from J, with 14 bases between. The V gene's germline CDR1 is DFQATT and CDR2 SNEGSKA (reference sequence). CDR3 region: CSARANWPTYEQYF. The DNA of the CDR3 is TGCAGTGCTAGGGCCAACTGGCCTACCTACGAGCAGTACTTC.

The J gene is TRBJ2-1, the V gene TRBV6-2 or TRBV6-3; unclear D gene. Germline CDR1 is MNHEY and CDR2 is SVGEGT. Between the trimmed V and J ends, which lost 2 bases and 9 bases, there was a span of 14 bases. This CDR3 has 14 amino acids. CDR3 sequence (DNA): TGTGCCAGCAGTTACGGTAACACCCTTAGTGAGCAGTTCTTC. It specifies CASSYGNTLSEQFF.

The chain has TRBV12-3 or TRBV12-4 and TRBJ1-2, with D perhaps matching TRBD1 (5 bases). This CDR3 is built from 14 residues. Trimming took off 4 bases at V and 7 bases at J, with 16 bases between the two ends. CDR3 in DNA: TGTGCCAGCAGTTATGGGACCAAGGAGTTTGGCTACACCTTC. It specifies CASSYGTKEFGYTF.

The chain combines TRBV25-1 with TRBJ1-5; TRBD1 matches 11 bases. Germline V gene data show CDR1 as MGHDK and CDR2 as SYGVNS. CDR3 length: 16 residues. The V segment lost 7 bases and the J segment 0 bases; nucleotides outside the gene matches: 5. In nucleotides, the CDR3 is TGTGCCAGCAAAGGGACAGGGGGAAATAGCAATCAGCCCCAGCATTTT. As protein: CASKGTGGNSNQPQHF.

This clonotype showed up just a few times. This sequence joins TRBV12-3 or TRBV12-4 and TRBJ1-5; D unresolved. The CDR3 is 13 amino acids. V dropped 5 bases and J dropped 5 bases, with 10 bases sitting between them. The CDR3 coding sequence is TGTGCCAGCAGTCCAAATAGGGATCAGCCCCAGCATTTT. Protein: CASSPNRDQPQHF.

The chain couples TRBV5-5 to TRBJ1-4; D unresolved. The CDR3 covers 14 residues. Trimming left V 3 bases short and J 0 bases short, with 6 bases between. Germline CDR1 is SGHKS and CDR2 is YYEKEE (reference sequence). Here the CDR3 reads CASSSRTTNEKLFF. CDR3 nucleotides: TGTGCCAGCAGCTCTCGTACAACTAATGAAAAACTGTTTTTT. The whole variable domain, filled in from reference TRBV5-5 and TRBJ1-4, reads DAGVTQSPTHLIKTRGQQVTLRCSPISGHKSVSWYQQVLGQGPQFIFQYYEKEERGRGNFPDRFSARQFPNYSSELNVNALLLGDSALYLCASSSRTTNEKLFFGSGTQLSVL.

This clonotype came up a few times. The rearrangement uses TRBV5-1 and TRBJ2-5; 8 bases map to TRBD2. The CDR3 runs 17 residues. V was clipped by 0 bases and J by 1 base; unmatched bases: 8. Germline V CDR1 and CDR2: SGHRS, YFSETQ. The CDR3 region is CASSLATTGGVQETQYF. In DNA form, the CDR3 reads TGCGCCAGCAGCTTGGCCACCACCGGGGGGGTCCAAGAGACCCAGTACTTC.

CDR3 loop: CASSLDGQIDSPLHF. The DNA of the CDR3 is TGTGCCAGCAGTTTAGACGGACAGATAGATTCACCCCTCCACTTT. The chain uses TRBV12-3 or TRBV12-4 and TRBJ1-6; D might be TRBD1 (6 bases). V dropped 1 base and J dropped 8 bases, with 12 bases sitting between them. The CDR3 length is 15 residues.

This clonotype came up a few times. The rearrangement links TRBV25-1 to TRBJ2-7; D possibly matches TRBD1 or TRBD2 (6 bases each). Trimming left V 0 bases short and J 4 bases short, with 16 bases between. The CDR3 runs 16 residues. CDR1 and CDR2 (germline): MGHDK, SYGVNS. The CDR3 region has the DNA TGTGCCAGCAGTGAATATTCCGGGGGCGCTATATACGAGCAGTACTTC. Translating it yields CASSEYSGGAIYEQYF.

This clonotype appeared many times. The chain has TRBV5-6 and TRBJ2-6, with a weak D call TRBD1 (5 bases). The CDR3 length is 15 residues. From germline, CDR1 is SGHDT and CDR2 YYEEEE. V gave up 2 bases and J gave up 0 bases, with 6 bases separating them. The CDR3 sequence: CASSLDSSGANVLTF. DNA of the CDR3: TGTGCCAGCAGCTTAGACAGCTCTGGGGCCAACGTCCTGACTTTC.

The sample holds a few counts of this clonotype. The chain employs TRBV4-1 and TRBJ2-5, with D perhaps TRBD1 or TRBD2 (5 bases each). The CDR3 consists of 16 residues. The germline V gene has CDR1 MGHRA and CDR2 YSYEKL. Between the trimmed V and J ends, which lost 1 base and 5 bases, there was a span of 17 bases. DNA for the CDR3: TGCGCCAGCAGCCAAGCCGCCTTTGGGGGTCCGGAGACCCAGTACTTC. Its protein product is CASSQAAFGGPETQYF.

V and J are TRBV20-1 and TRBJ2-3; no definite D call. The CDR3 runs to 12 residues. Germline values: CDR1 DFQATT, CDR2 SNEGSKA (reference sequence). Trimming left V 0 bases short and J 4 bases short, with 5 bases between. The CDR3 here is CSARENSDTQYF. Written as DNA, the CDR3 is TGCAGTGCTAGAGAGAATTCAGATACGCAGTATTTT.

The V and J genes are TRBV28 and TRBJ2-5, with 8 bases fitting TRBD1. CDR3 length: 15 residues. CDR1 is MDHEN, CDR2 SYDVKM, per germline. Unmatched junction bases numbered 10, after V lost 1 base and J lost 9 bases. CDR3 DNA: TGTGCCAGCAGTTTATTAGGGACAGGACTCTTGCCCCAGTACTTC. It specifies CASSLLGTGLLPQYF. Complete variable domain (other parts from reference TRBV28 and TRBJ2-5): DVKVTQSSRYLVKRTGEKVFLECVQDMDHENMFWYRQDPGLGLRLIYFSYDVKMKEKGDIPEGYSVSREKKERFSLILESASTNQTSMYLCASSLLGTGLLPQYFGPGTRLLVL.